A single sample gave rise to the 30 T cell receptor beta chains below, sequenced in a study of T cells after posttransplantation cyclophosphamide (TCRdb year 2016). The library was obtained by the immunoSEQ multiplex PCR assay. Here the immuneACCESS table is served through TCRdb, limited to in-frame sequences with V and J called. Missing clones are a known gap in these copies; in checked studies unresolved V genes cover under half, and the rest lacks a known reason. The table notes about 26,000 clones here, none of them singletons. The top ten constitute roughly 1.5% of the sample. Material: PBMCs. These receptors were obtained from a man aged 45-65 years in good health, CMV-negative, and a related stem cell transplant donor.

This clone was detected many times. DNA of the CDR3: TGTGCCAGCAGTTTCGCGGGGGGCGCAGTCGACGAGCAGTACTTC. Translation: CASSFAGGAVDEQYF. The J gene is TRBJ2-7, the V gene TRBV2; 8 nucleotides align to TRBD2. The CDR3 is made up of 15 amino acids. V lost 5 bases, J lost 5 bases, and 11 bases stayed unmatched. Germline V gives CDR1 SNHLY, CDR2 FYNNEI.

This clone was seen at least ten times. CDR3 DNA: TGCAGCGCCGCGGGGGGTACGAACACTGAAGCTTTCTTT. Translation: CSAAGGTNTEAFF. V and J are TRBV29-1 and TRBJ1-1, with D maybe TRBD1 (5 bases). Per the germline V gene, CDR1 is SQVTM and CDR2 is ANQGSEA. This CDR3 is 13 amino acids long. The V and J ends lost 7 bases and 1 base respectively, with 13 bases between them. The full variable domain, rest sourced from reference TRBV29-1 and TRBJ1-1, is SAVISQKPSRDICQRGTSLTIQCQVDSQVTMMFWYRQQPGQSLTLIATANQGSEATYESGFVIDKFPISRPNLTFSTLTVSNMSPEDSSIYLCSAAGGTNTEAFFGQGTRLTVV.

This clone appeared many times. The chain has TRBV4-2 and TRBJ2-7; TRBD2 might be the D (6 bases). There are 15 residues in the CDR3. V was trimmed by 1 base and J by 3 bases, leaving 13 bases between them. Germline values: CDR1 LGHNA, CDR2 YNFKEQ. CDR3 bases: TGTGCCAGCAGCCAAGCTTTGGGGGGAAGCTACGAGCAGTACTTC. This gives the protein CASSQALGGSYEQYF.

This clone was recorded at least ten times. The chain recombines TRBV5-4 with TRBJ2-3; 7 nucleotides match TRBD1. V trimming: 4 bases; J trimming: 6 bases; junction bases outside the gene matches: 8. Germline V lookup: CDR1 SGHNT, CDR2 YYREEE (reference sequence). This CDR3 is 14 amino acids long. The CDR3 bases are TGTGCCAGCAGCCTTCGACAGGGCGGGGATACGCAGTATTTT. Encoded protein: CASSLRQGGDTQYF. Supplemented by reference TRBV5-4 and TRBJ2-3, the full variable domain reads ETGVTQSPTHLIKTRGQQVTLRCSSQSGHNTVSWYQQALGQGPQFIFQYYREEENGRGNFPPRFSGLQFPNYSSELNVNALELDDSALYLCASSLRQGGDTQYFGPGTRLTVL.

This clone was counted ten times or more. The chain employs TRBV12-5 and TRBJ1-1; a weak D match, TRBD1 (5 bases). This CDR3 comprises 13 residues. V was trimmed by 0 bases and J by 3 bases, leaving 5 bases between them. The V gene's germline CDR1 is LGHNT and CDR2 FRNRAP. For the CDR3, the DNA is TGTGCTAGTGGTTTGGTACAGGACACTGAAGCTTTCTTT. The encoded protein is CASGLVQDTEAFF.

This clone appeared many times. V usage is TRBV5-1 and J usage is TRBJ2-3, with no clear D. The ends were cut back, 1 base at V and 2 bases at J, with 8 bases in the middle. Germline V gene data show CDR1 as SGHRS and CDR2 as YFSETQ. The CDR3 contains 14 residues. CDR3 sequence reads: CASSLLRATDTQYF. The CDR3 DNA reads TGCGCCAGCAGCTTGCTGCGAGCCACAGATACGCAGTATTTT.

This clone was found many times. The chain couples TRBV2 to TRBJ1-2, with D perhaps matching TRBD1 (5 bases). V shed 4 bases and J shed 4 bases, with 10 bases lying between them. The CDR3 has 13 amino acids. Germline V lookup: CDR1 SNHLY, CDR2 FYNNEI. In DNA form, the CDR3 reads TGTGCCAGCAGTGCCACAGGCGGCTATGGCTACACCTTC. Protein sequence: CASSATGGYGYTF.

There are many counts of this clone. V usage is TRBV7-3 and J usage is TRBJ2-7; TRBD1 matches at 9 bases. V gave up 3 bases and J gave up 6 bases; unmatched junction bases: 6. Per germline, CDR1 SGHTA and CDR2 FQGTGA. The CDR3 is 14 residues long. CDR3 protein: CASSFTGGSSEQYF. The CDR3 bases are TGTGCCAGCAGCTTCACAGGGGGCTCTAGCGAGCAGTACTTC.

This clone was detected many times. The rearrangement joins TRBV5-1 to TRBJ2-2; 9 bases are a match to TRBD2. This CDR3 is 17 amino acids long. The V gene's germline CDR1 is SGHRS and CDR2 YFSETQ. The V and J ends lost 4 bases and 0 bases, in that order; junction bases with no gene match: 7. The CDR3 DNA sequence: TGCGCCAGCAGCACCCGGACTAGCGCCTCGAACACCGGGGAGCTGTTTTTT. Protein product: CASSTRTSASNTGELFF.

This clone has ten or more counts. The chain uses TRBV19 and TRBJ2-1, with 9 bases that match TRBD2. With V trimmed by 3 bases and J by 9 bases, 15 bases remained unmatched. Germline CDR1 LNHDA, CDR2 SQIVND (reference sequence). The CDR3 totals 17 residues. The CDR3: CASSMTPGLAWGTEQFF. CDR3 nucleotides: TGTGCCAGTAGTATGACGCCGGGACTAGCTTGGGGGACTGAGCAGTTCTTC.

This clone was observed at least ten times. The rearrangement links TRBV10-3 to TRBJ2-7; 9 nucleotides line up with TRBD1. This CDR3 has 15 amino acids. The J segment lost 0 bases and the V segment lost 6 bases, leaving 6 bases of the junction unmatched. Per germline, CDR1 ENHRY and CDR2 SYGVKD. The CDR3 bases are TGTGCCATCAGGGAGGGACAGGGCCTCTCCTACGAGCAGTACTTC. Its translation: CAIREGQGLSYEQYF.

This clone was counted at least ten times. The genes are TRBV6-1 and TRBJ2-7, with 10 bases lining up with TRBD1. Germline lookup yields CDR1 MNHNS and CDR2 SASEGT. CDR3 size: 14 residues. Trimming took 7 bases from V and 4 from J; bases not matched to a gene: 7. Here the CDR3 DNA reads TGTGCCAGCATACGGACAGGGGGGACTTACGAGCAGTACTTC. Protein product: CASIRTGGTYEQYF.

This clone was detected ten times or more. The rearrangement links TRBV19 to TRBJ2-6; TRBD1 matches 9 bases. V trimming: 4 bases; J trimming: 9 bases; junction bases outside the gene matches: 10. Germline assignment: CDR1 LNHDA and CDR2 SQIVND (reference sequence). The CDR3 length is 16 residues. This CDR3 is CASSTTGTGWSNVLTF. CDR3 in DNA: TGTGCCAGTAGTACTACCGGGACAGGGTGGAGCAACGTCCTGACTTTC. Variable domain in full (rest from reference TRBV19 and TRBJ2-6): DGGITQSPKYLFRKEGQNVTLSCEQNLNHDAMYWYRQDPGQGLRLIYYSQIVNDFQKGDIAEGYSVSREKKESFPLTVTSAQKNPTAFYLCASSTTGTGWSNVLTFGAGSRLTVL.

This clone was observed a few times. This chain links TRBV9 with TRBJ2-1; D is possibly TRBD2 (5 bases). From germline, CDR1 is SGDLS and CDR2 YYNGEE. Trimming shortened V by 2 bases and J by 0 bases, and 9 bases separated the two germline ends. The CDR3 consists of 15 residues. CDR3 DNA: TGTGCCAGCAGCGTCGGGATCAGCTCCTACAATGAGCAGTTCTTC. Translating gives CASSVGISSYNEQFF. The full variable domain, in which reference TRBV9 and TRBJ2-1 provide the parts outside the CDR3, is DSGVTQTPKHLITATGQRVTLRCSPRSGDLSVYWYQQSLDQGLQFLIQYYNGEERAKGNILERFSAQQFPDLHSELNLSSLELGDSALYFCASSVGISSYNEQFFGPGTRLTVL.

Judged by abundance, this clone is medium-sized (0.01 to 0.1%). The chain uses TRBV6-4 and TRBJ2-2, with TRBD2 identical over 7 bases. Germline V gene data show CDR1 as MRHNA and CDR2 as SNTAGT. The J segment lost 6 bases and the V segment lost 2 bases, leaving 0 bases of the junction unmatched. The CDR3 spans 13 residues. The CDR3 DNA sequence: TGTGCCAGCAGTGACGGGGGGGCCGGGGAGCTGTTTTTT. Protein: CASSDGGAGELFF.

This clone showed up many times. The chain combines TRBV19 with TRBJ1-4; D ambiguous. The CDR3 spans 15 residues. CDR1 and CDR2 from the germline V gene are LNHDA and SQIVND (reference sequence). V dropped 4 bases and J dropped 3 bases, with 12 bases sitting between them. The CDR3 DNA sequence: TGTGCCAGTAGTACTCAAGGTGCGGCTAATGAAAAACTGTTTTTT. This gives the protein CASSTQGAANEKLFF.

This clone was observed at least ten times. The rearrangement links TRBV6-4 to TRBJ2-2; 11 bases agree with TRBD2. V trimming: 6 bases; J trimming: 1 base; junction bases outside the gene matches: 4. The CDR3 spans 16 residues. Germline V gene data show CDR1 as MRHNA and CDR2 as SNTAGT. DNA for the CDR3: TGTGCCAGCAGCGTTAGCGGGAGGGAGAACACCGGGGAGCTGTTTTTT. Its protein product is CASSVSGRENTGELFF.

This clone was counted at least ten times. The chain has TRBV7-3 and TRBJ2-2, with TRBD2 identical over 12 bases. V lost 5 bases to trimming and J lost 4 bases; unmatched junction nucleotides: 11. CDR3 length equals 18 residues. Germline CDR1 reads SGHTA; CDR2 reads FQGTGA. As DNA, the CDR3 is TGTGCCAGCAGCGCAAAACCCCCTAGCGGGAGGGGCACCGGGGAGCTGTTTTTT. Amino acids: CASSAKPPSGRGTGELFF.

The table lists this clone with many counts. The chain carries TRBV5-6 and TRBJ1-1, with 9 bases aligning to TRBD1. After removal of 4 bases from V and 6 bases from J, the junction contained 7 bases not matched to a gene. Germline-derived CDR1 and CDR2 are SGHDT and YYEEEE. The CDR3 consists of 14 residues. Here the CDR3 DNA reads TGTGCCAGCAGCAACCGGGACAGGGTTCCTGAAGCTTTCTTT. It is translated as CASSNRDRVPEAFF.

This clone appeared many times. V and J are TRBV10-1 and TRBJ2-3; D gene uncertain. The CDR3 extends over 15 amino acids. The germline V gene has CDR1 WNHNN and CDR2 SYGVQD (reference sequence). Deletions cut 0 bases from V and 2 bases from J, with 9 bases between. CDR3 loop: CASSESPSNTDTQYF. As DNA, the CDR3 is TGCGCCAGCAGTGAGTCGCCCAGTAACACAGATACGCAGTATTTT.

The gene calls are TRBV28 and TRBJ2-5; 9 nucleotides line up with TRBD1. J gave up 5 bases and V 1 base, and 8 bases lay outside the gene matches. Germline V gene lookup returns CDR1 MDHEN and CDR2 SYDVKM. There are 16 residues in the CDR3. The CDR3 region is CASSLSGQGARETQYF. CDR3 DNA sequence: TGTGCCAGCAGTTTATCGGGACAGGGCGCCCGGGAGACCCAGTACTTC.

This clone was detected many times. The rearrangement links TRBV9 to TRBJ2-1; 9 bases fit TRBD2. The CDR3 is 15 residues long. After removal of 2 bases from V and 6 bases from J, the junction contained 6 bases not matched to a gene. Germline V lookup: CDR1 SGDLS, CDR2 YYNGEE. CDR3 sequence (DNA): TGTGCCAGCAGCGTGGCGGGAGGGGCGGGCAATGAGCAGTTCTTC. This codes for CASSVAGGAGNEQFF.

This clone was recorded many times. The chain recombines TRBV4-1 with TRBJ2-6; 8 bases fit TRBD1. The CDR3 is 17 amino acids. Germline V gene sequence: CDR1 MGHRA, CDR2 YSYEKL. J gave up 0 bases and V 5 bases, and 6 bases lay outside the gene matches. The CDR3 sequence is CASSGPGQVSGANVLTF. CDR3 DNA: TGCGCCAGCAGCGGTCCGGGACAGGTCTCTGGGGCCAACGTCCTGACTTTC.

This clone occurred many times. V gene TRBV23-1 combines with J gene TRBJ2-1; possibly TRBD1 for D (6 bases). TRBV23-1 is reported as an ORF; its role is uncertain. This CDR3 has 18 amino acids. The ends were cut back, 6 bases at V and 5 bases at J, with 26 bases in the middle. CDR3 amino acids: CASSPPGRQALINNEQFF. The CDR3 DNA follows: TGCGCCAGCAGCCCGCCGGGCCGACAGGCTCTAATTAACAATGAGCAGTTCTTC.

This clone was observed a handful of times. V is TRBV5-1 and J is TRBJ2-5; D is unclear. The end of the DNA aligns better with TRBJ2-7, so the J call may be wrong. There are 13 residues in the CDR3. The germline V gene encodes CDR1 SGHRS and CDR2 YFSETQ. CDR3 amino acids: CASSRQDSYEQYF. For the CDR3, the DNA is TGCGCCAGCAGCCGCCAGGACTCCTACGAGCAGTACTTC.

Many counts were recorded for this clone. The chain couples TRBV7-9 to TRBJ2-5; 7 bases line up with TRBD2. This CDR3 contains 12 residues. V was pared by 6 bases and J by 6 bases, with 4 bases of the junction left unmatched. In germline, CDR1 is SEHNR, CDR2 FQNEAQ (reference sequence). CDR3 protein: CASRGGVKTQYF. Here the CDR3 DNA reads TGTGCCAGCAGGGGGGGGGTCAAGACCCAGTACTTC.

This clone has ten or more counts. The chain couples TRBV5-6 to TRBJ2-7; D is perhaps TRBD1 (6 bases). Per the germline V gene, CDR1 is SGHDT and CDR2 is YYEEEE. V was trimmed by 6 bases and J by 3 bases, leaving 13 bases between them. The CDR3 spans 13 residues. The CDR3 reads CASTSTGFYEQYF. In nucleotides, the CDR3 is TGTGCCAGCACCTCGACAGGCTTCTACGAGCAGTACTTC.

This clone was detected a few times. The chain links TRBV9 to TRBJ2-5, with D tentatively TRBD2 (7 bases). The J call is in doubt because the DNA end fits TRBJ2-7 better. The CDR3 length is 14 residues. CDR1 is SGDLS, CDR2 YYNGEE, per germline. The CDR3 DNA reads TGTGCCAGCAGCGTAGGAGGGGGGGGTTACGAGCAGTACTTC. It yields the protein CASSVGGGGYEQYF.

There are many counts of this clone. J is TRBJ2-7 and V is TRBV5-1, with 12 bases aligning to TRBD1. Per germline, CDR1 SGHRS and CDR2 YFSETQ. Trimming at V came to 4 bases and at J to 4 bases, leaving 9 bases not matched to a gene. The CDR3 runs 16 residues. The CDR3 nucleotides are TGCGCCAGCAGCCCCGGGGGGACAGGGGGCGTGTACGAGCAGTACTTC. Translated, it gives CASSPGGTGGVYEQYF.

This clone was counted ten times or more. The chain's CDR3 is CASRAGTRVEETQYF. The CDR3, as DNA: TGTGCCAGCAGGGCTGGGACTAGGGTAGAAGAGACCCAGTACTTC. This chain connects TRBV5-4 to TRBJ2-5, with 8 nucleotides matching TRBD2. This CDR3 region has 15 residues. The J segment lost 3 bases and the V segment lost 5 bases, leaving 9 bases of the junction unmatched. Looked up from germline, CDR1 is SGHNT and CDR2 is YYREEE (reference sequence). The variable domain in full, with the rest retrieved from reference TRBV5-4 and TRBJ2-5, is ETGVTQSPTHLIKTRGQQVTLRCSSQSGHNTVSWYQQALGQGPQFIFQYYREEENGRGNFPPRFSGLQFPNYSSELNVNALELDDSALYLCASRAGTRVEETQYFGPGTRLLVL.